This T cell receptor (beta chain) came from a study of graft-versus-host responses after intestinal transplantation. The CDR3 sequence is 16 residues long. Germline V CDR1 and CDR2: SGHVS, FNYEAQ. Trimming at V came to 2 bases and at J to 7 bases, leaving 9 bases not matched to a gene. With respect to this clone: Its antigen is as yet unknown.

The assay was immunoSEQ multiplex PCR, and TCRdb's table has in-frame clones only and misses some. The sample has 35,000 to 50,000 clones; about 95% are singletons. The rearrangement uses TRBV7-6 and TRBJ1-4; 8 nucleotides line up with TRBD1. The sequencing here drew on unstimulated CD8+ T cells sorted from spleen or lymph node cells, taken before transplant. This TCR came from a human donor who was the organ donor for an intestinal transplant. CDR3 sequence: CASSLPEQGASEKLFF. The CDR3 DNA follows: TGTGCCAGCAGCTTACCCGAGCAGGGGGCTAGTGAAAAACTGTTTTTT.